Listed below are T cell receptor beta chains from one sample, sequenced in a study of spatial heterogeneity in lung cancer. MiXCR, applied by TCRdb to the 5' RACE reads, yields one record per CDR3 protein. The sample lists more than 45,000 distinct CDR3 sequences, approximately 5% occurring once. Sequenced material: PBMCs, taken at surgery. These receptors all come from a male donor with early-stage non-small cell lung cancer. CDR3s include the opening cysteine and the closing phenylalanine or tryptophan. Each record gives: clone size, D gene, J gene, V gene, CDR3 DNA, CDR3 protein. D genes are given only for firm matches. Clone size appears in some rows only: once, few, many, or a class for an expanded clone.

size: many; D: .; J: TRBJ2-1; V: TRBV12-3/TRBV12-4; DNA: TGTGCCAGCAGCCCTACAAACAATGAGCAGTTCTTC; CDR3: CASSPTNNEQFF
size: many; D: TRBD2; J: TRBJ2-1; V: TRBV5-1; DNA: TGCGCCAGCAGACACCTAGCGGACCAGGAAGAGCAGTTCTTC; CDR3: CASRHLADQEEQFF
size: many; D: TRBD2; J: TRBJ2-1; V: TRBV18; DNA: TGTGCCAGCTCACCATCCAGCGGGATCCATGAGCAGTTCTTC; CDR3: CASSPSSGIHEQFF
size: .; D: .; J: TRBJ2-5; V: TRBV7-2; DNA: TGTGTCAGCAGCCCCCCCCCGGACTACTACCAAGAGACCCAGTACTTC; CDR3: CVSSPPPDYYQETQYF
size: few; D: .; J: TRBJ1-2; V: TRBV3-1; DNA: TGTGCCAGCAGCCAAGATGACCGACAGGTCTATGGCTACACCTTC; CDR3: CASSQDDRQVYGYTF
size: many; D: .; J: TRBJ2-2; V: TRBV4-1; DNA: TGCGCCAGCAGCCAAGATCCCCTGGTTCGCGACACCGGGGAGCTGTTTTTT; CDR3: CASSQDPLVRDTGELFF
size: many; D: TRBD1; J: TRBJ2-5; V: TRBV7-6; DNA: TGTGCCAGCAGCTTAGAAGGGCGACAGGGGGGAGAGACCCAGTACTTC; CDR3: CASSLEGRQGGETQYF
size: .; D: .; J: TRBJ2-4; V: TRBV13; DNA: TGTGTCAGCAGCGAGGTACTAGCCAAAAACATTCAGTACTTC; CDR3: CVSSEVLAKNIQYF
size: many; D: .; J: TRBJ1-4; V: TRBV24-1; DNA: TGTGCCACCAGTGATCCTCAGGGGACAACTAATGAAAAACTGTTTTTT; CDR3: CATSDPQGTTNEKLFF
size: many; D: .; J: TRBJ1-1; V: TRBV5-1; DNA: TGCGCCAGCAGCCCCCGAGGGGGAAGATTAGACACTGAAGCTTTCTTT; CDR3: CASSPRGGRLDTEAFF